One sample yielded the 23 T cell receptor beta chains listed below, sequenced in a study of T cell repertoires in cytomegalovirus infection. Each CDR3 protein is one row after TCRdb ran MiXCR on the reads. The table lists 250,000 to 350,000 distinct CDR3 sequences, more than 20% of them singletons. The sample comprised PBMCs. These receptors all stem from a human donor in good health (CMV status not recorded). Some clones in this sample may be carry-over from other donors' samples.

The chain joins TRBV12-3 or TRBV12-4 to TRBJ2-5; 7 bases map to TRBD2. The CDR3 consists of 13 residues. J gave up 4 bases and V 8 bases, and 7 bases lay outside the gene matches. The CDR3 protein is CASRGEGAETQYF. For the CDR3, the DNA is TGTGCCAGCCGCGGGGAGGGCGCAGAGACCCAGTACTTC.

The V and J genes are TRBV23-1 and TRBJ2-7, with TRBD2 matching 8 bases. TRBV23-1 falls under the ORF class, with uncertain function. V trimming: 11 bases; J trimming: 4 bases; junction bases outside the gene matches: 22. CDR3 size: 17 residues. The CDR3 sequence: CARTAKQDGRATYEQYF. The CDR3 DNA reads TGCGCCCGAACGGCCAAGCAAGACGGGAGGGCCACTTACGAGCAGTACTTC.

J is TRBJ1-1 and V is TRBV19; D gene unclear. Trimming cost V 5 bases and J 4 bases, with 11 bases left between them. This CDR3 is 13 amino acids long. CDR1 is LNHDA, CDR2 SQIVND, per germline (reference sequence). Written as DNA, the CDR3 is TGTGCCAGTAGTTCCGGGGAGAGCACTGAAGCTTTCTTT. This translates into CASSSGESTEAFF.

The rearrangement uses TRBV12-5 and TRBJ2-1; unclear D gene. In germline, CDR1 is LGHNT, CDR2 FRNRAP. Trimming pared 7 bases from V and 4 bases from J, leaving 14 bases between. This CDR3 is built from 14 residues. The CDR3 DNA reads as TGTGCTAGTGCCCCCCCGTTCAGATACAATGAGCAGTTCTTC. It translates to CASAPPFRYNEQFF.

This clonotype was detected only a few times. This rearrangement joins TRBV10-3 to TRBJ1-2; TRBD1 matches at 7 bases. The germline CDR1 and CDR2 sequences are ENHRY and SYGVKD. This CDR3 comprises 12 residues. The J segment lost 4 bases and the V segment lost 5 bases, leaving 1 base of the junction unmatched. CDR3 loop: CAISSGGYGYTF. For the CDR3, the DNA is TGTGCCATCAGTTCAGGGGGCTATGGCTACACCTTC.

This clonotype occurred a few times. The chain recombines TRBV29-1 with TRBJ2-7, with D tentatively TRBD2 (5 bases). Between the trimmed V and J ends, which lost 4 bases and 3 bases, there was a span of 10 bases. Germline CDR1 SQVTM, CDR2 ANQGSEA. This CDR3 has 12 residues. This CDR3 reads CSVGEGVYEQYF. The CDR3, as DNA: TGCAGCGTTGGAGAGGGAGTCTACGAGCAGTACTTC.

The V and J genes are TRBV7-2 and TRBJ2-5; 7 positions agree with TRBD2. Germline loops: CDR1 SGHTA, CDR2 FQGNSA. This CDR3 region has 15 residues. V dropped 5 bases and J dropped 5; count of bases not matched to a gene: 11. This CDR3 reads CASSTHRLAWETQYF. The CDR3 nucleotides read TGTGCCAGCAGCACCCACAGACTAGCTTGGGAGACCCAGTACTTC.

The chain is built from TRBV20-1 and TRBJ2-5; 14 nucleotides agree with TRBD2. Losses at the gene ends were 2 bases for V and 5 bases for J; bases not matched to a gene: 7. Germline V lookup: CDR1 DFQATT, CDR2 SNEGSKA (reference sequence). CDR3 length: 16 residues. The CDR3 loop reads CSARTGLAGDGETQYF. The CDR3 nucleotides are TGCAGTGCTAGAACGGGACTAGCGGGGGACGGGGAGACCCAGTACTTC.

The V and J genes are TRBV7-3 and TRBJ2-5, with 8 bases lining up with TRBD2. The germline V gene encodes CDR1 SGHTA and CDR2 FQGTGA. V was clipped by 5 bases and J by 0 bases; unmatched bases: 8. The CDR3 loop spans 16 amino acids. CDR3 residues: CASSMGAGGYQETQYF. Written as DNA, the CDR3 is TGTGCCAGCAGCATGGGGGCGGGGGGTTACCAAGAGACCCAGTACTTC.

The chain couples TRBV5-1 to TRBJ2-5; D gene uncertain. The CDR3 is 13 amino acids. The V gene's germline CDR1 is SGHRS and CDR2 YFSETQ. V was clipped by 0 bases and J by 4 bases, with 7 bases between them. The CDR3 nucleotides are TGCGCCAGCAGCTTGGGGTGGCGAGAGACCCAGTACTTC. Amino acid sequence: CASSLGWRETQYF.

This clonotype was detected many times. V is TRBV7-3 and J is TRBJ2-2; D could derive from TRBD1 or TRBD2 (5 bases each). Germline V gene sequence: CDR1 SGHTA, CDR2 FQGTGA. V was trimmed by 0 bases and J by 3 bases, leaving 14 bases between them. The CDR3 loop spans 17 amino acids. In DNA form, the CDR3 reads TGTGCCAGCAGCTTAACGGGGGATGTGGGAGACACCGGGGAGCTGTTTTTT. Protein sequence: CASSLTGDVGDTGELFF. Looking up the rest from reference TRBV7-3 and TRBJ2-2 gives the full variable domain: GAGVSQTPSNKVTEKGKYVELRCDPISGHTALYWYRQSLGQGPEFLIYFQGTGAADDSGLPNDRFFAVRPEGSVSTLKIQRTERGDSAVYLCASSLTGDVGDTGELFFGEGSRLTVL.

In this sample, this clonotype turned up many times. The chain has TRBV7-2 and TRBJ2-1, with TRBD2 matching over 7 bases. This CDR3 is built from 15 residues. V lost 2 bases, J lost 7 bases, and 8 bases stayed unmatched. Germline V gene lookup returns CDR1 SGHTA and CDR2 FQGNSA. This CDR3 reads CASSLLSSGQNEQFF. Here the CDR3 DNA reads TGTGCCAGCAGCTTATTATCTAGCGGCCAGAATGAGCAGTTCTTC.

This clonotype was picked up a small number of times. The gene calls are TRBV5-1 and TRBJ2-7; weak D call: TRBD2 (5 bases). Per germline, CDR1 SGHRS and CDR2 YFSETQ. The CDR3 runs to 13 residues. V dropped 5 bases and J dropped 5 bases, with 14 bases sitting between them. CDR3 sequence: CASSSGFKNEQYF. In nucleotides, the CDR3 is TGCGCCAGCAGTTCGGGATTCAAAAACGAGCAGTACTTC.

The table lists this clonotype with a few counts. The chain recombines TRBV7-2 with TRBJ2-6; 7 nucleotides match TRBD1. The CDR3 consists of 15 residues. Per germline, CDR1 SGHTA and CDR2 FQGNSA. The V segment lost 6 bases and the J segment 3 bases; nucleotides outside the gene matches: 5. The CDR3 coding sequence is TGTGCCAGCAGTCCCCGACAGGGTGGGGCCAACGTCCTGACTTTC. Translated, it gives CASSPRQGGANVLTF.

This clonotype was seen a few times. The chain uses TRBV6-2 or TRBV6-3 and TRBJ2-7; 11 nucleotides match TRBD2. Germline CDR1 reads MNHEY; CDR2 reads SVGEGT. Unmatched junction bases numbered 3, after V lost 6 bases and J lost 2 bases. This CDR3 contains 14 residues. The CDR3, as DNA: TGTGCCAGCAGCGGGACTAGCGGAACCTACGAGCAGTACGTC. Protein: CASSGTSGTYEQYV.

A remark on this clonotype: This may be a read error: a much more frequent sequence differs by one nucleotide. V gene TRBV7-3 combines with J gene TRBJ1-1; no definite D call. This CDR3 spans 13 amino acids. Between the trimmed V and J ends, which lost 5 bases and 1 base, there was a span of 8 bases. In germline, CDR1 is SGHTA, CDR2 FQGTGA. The CDR3 sequence: CASSTDWNTEAFF. CDR3 coding DNA: TGTGCCAGCAGCACAGACTGGAACACTGAAGCTTTCTTT.

This rearrangement joins TRBV6-1 to TRBJ2-7, with 9 bases aligning to TRBD1. The V gene's germline CDR1 is MNHNS and CDR2 SASEGT. With 8 bases clipped from V and 1 base from J, the junction kept 9 bases outside the gene matches. CDR3 length: 15 residues. The CDR3 region is CASGAGTGFSYEQYF. The DNA for the CDR3 is TGTGCCAGCGGAGCCGGGACAGGGTTTTCCTACGAGCAGTACTTC.

CDR3 DNA sequence: TGTGCCAGCAGGGATTGGGGACATAACACCGGGGAGCTGTTTTTT. Encoded protein: CASRDWGHNTGELFF. This chain connects TRBV6-1 to TRBJ2-2; D may be TRBD1 (6 bases). Germline-derived CDR1 and CDR2 are MNHNS and SASEGT. Trimming removed 6 bases from V and 2 bases from J, with 13 bases in between. The CDR3 sequence is 15 residues long.

The chain couples TRBV7-9 to TRBJ2-3; 9 bases line up with TRBD2. CDR3 size: 18 residues. Trimming at V came to 5 bases and at J to 0 bases, leaving 12 bases not matched to a gene. The germline gives CDR1 SEHNR, CDR2 FQNEAQ (reference sequence). CDR3 in DNA: TGTGCCAGCAGCACCTCTAGCGGGATAACCTCTAGCACAGATACGCAGTATTTT. Translation: CASSTSSGITSSTDTQYF.

This clonotype was counted only a few times. V is TRBV29-1 and J is TRBJ2-3; 7 bases fit TRBD2. The V and J ends lost 4 bases and 6 bases, in that order; junction bases with no gene match: 4. The CDR3 runs 12 residues. In germline, CDR1 is SQVTM, CDR2 ANQGSEA. The CDR3 nucleotides read TGCAGCGTTGCGCGGGAGATCGATACGCAGTATTTT. Translation: CSVAREIDTQYF.

The J gene is TRBJ1-6, the V gene TRBV28; no clear D. The CDR3 runs to 16 residues. In germline, CDR1 is MDHEN, CDR2 SYDVKM. The ends were cut back, 2 bases at V and 7 bases at J, with 15 bases in the middle. The CDR3 coding sequence is TGTGCCAGCAGTTTAGAACGCGGGGTGAAAAATTCACCCCTCCACTTT. It is translated as CASSLERGVKNSPLHF.

This clonotype was counted ten times or more. This chain uses TRBV11-2 with TRBJ2-6; 8 bases align to TRBD1. Germline lookup yields CDR1 SGHAT and CDR2 FQNNGV. The CDR3 length is 17 residues. The V segment lost 5 bases and the J segment 1 base; nucleotides outside the gene matches: 7. CDR3 sequence: CASSTWDRRSGANVLTF. As DNA, the CDR3 is TGTGCCAGCAGCACTTGGGACAGGAGGTCTGGGGCCAACGTCCTGACTTTC.

This clonotype was recorded a few times. The chain couples TRBV7-9 to TRBJ1-6; D gene ambiguous. V lost 2 bases, J lost 8 bases, and 10 bases lay in between. Germline values: CDR1 SEHNR, CDR2 FQNEAQ (reference sequence). The CDR3 extends over 14 amino acids. The CDR3 nucleotides read TGTGCCAGCAGCTTAATCTCGCCGGATTCACCCCTCCACTTT. Translation gives CASSLISPDSPLHF.